This T cell receptor (beta chain) was recorded in a study of Graves' ophthalmopathy and Graves' hyperthyroidism. Participants with hyperthyroidism, aged 18 to 65, were newly diagnosed with under 2 months' duration. Reliance was placed on clinical symptoms, serum thyroxine, TRAb, thyroid ultrasound and orbital computed tomography for diagnosis. Between the trimmed V and J ends, which lost 3 bases and 2 bases, there was a span of 12 bases. This CDR3 is 15 amino acids long. CDR1 is ENHRY and CDR2 is SYGVKD in the germline V gene. RNA served as the template for amplifying TCR beta CDR3 regions. HTBI primers were employed in first-round RT-PCR, then a second-round multiplex PCR followed. TCRdb ran MiXCR on the multiplex PCR reads and lists one entry per CDR3 protein. The sample lists around 1,000,000 distinct CDR3 sequences, roughly two fifths occurring once.

The chain links TRBV10-3 to TRBJ2-3; D unresolved. Sample: peripheral blood or thyroid tissue (not recorded which). The sequence came from an adult man with Graves' hyperthyroidism. Here the CDR3 DNA reads TGTGCCATCAGTGAAGTGGCAGGAACCACAGATACGCAGTATTTT. This encodes CAISEVAGTTDTQYF.